Listed here are 10 T cell receptor beta chains from one sample, sequenced in a study of technical replicates of blood from several donors. Sequencing used immunoSEQ multiplex PCR; TCRdb keeps in-frame clones, though not all of them. Of about 12,000 clones in the sample, roughly 96% are singletons; the top ten hold roughly 6.3%. The sequenced material came from PBMCs. Source of these receptors: a human donor in good health.

J is TRBJ1-2 and V is TRBV28; TRBD1 matches at 7 bases. Per germline, CDR1 MDHEN and CDR2 SYDVKM. V lost 6 bases and J lost 6; bases outside the gene matches: 7. The CDR3 covers 13 residues. The CDR3 DNA reads as TGTGCCAGCAGACAGACAGGGAGCGATGGCTACACCTTC. This codes for CASRQTGSDGYTF.

In its sample, this clone was seen a few times. V and J are TRBV4-1 and TRBJ1-3; D not certain. V dropped 1 base and J dropped 2 bases, with 9 bases sitting between them. Germline loops: CDR1 MGHRA, CDR2 YSYEKL. CDR3 length: 15 residues. Written as DNA, the CDR3 is TGCGCCAGCAGCCAAGTAGAGGGTCCTGGAAACACCATATATTTT. Its protein product is CASSQVEGPGNTIYF.

V usage is TRBV7-7 and J usage is TRBJ2-3, with 7 bases lining up with TRBD1. The CDR3 loop spans 14 amino acids. V lost 5 bases to trimming and J lost 6 bases; unmatched junction nucleotides: 8. From germline, CDR1 is SSHAT and CDR2 FNYEAQ (reference sequence). As DNA, the CDR3 is TGTGCCAGCAGCCACAGGGGATATCCCGATACGCAGTATTTT. It codes for CASSHRGYPDTQYF.

V gene TRBV7-8 combines with J gene TRBJ2-5; 8 positions match TRBD2. Germline V gene data show CDR1 as SGHVS and CDR2 as FQNEAQ. V gave up 3 bases and J gave up 2 bases; unmatched junction bases: 5. The CDR3 is 15 residues long. This chain's CDR3 is CASSFPGLVQETQYF. The DNA of the CDR3 is TGTGCCAGCAGCTTTCCGGGACTAGTTCAAGAGACCCAGTACTTC.

For the CDR3, the DNA is TGTGCCAGCTCACCGATATTGGGACTTCACAATGAGCAGTTCTTC. It translates to CASSPILGLHNEQFF. The chain couples TRBV18 to TRBJ2-1, with D maybe TRBD2 (6 bases). The CDR3 loop spans 15 amino acids. V dropped 3 bases and J dropped 5 bases, with 14 bases sitting between them. Germline V gives CDR1 KGHSH, CDR2 LQKENI.

The CDR3 DNA is TGTGCCAGCAGCTCAACACAGGGGGATGGCTACACCTTC. Protein: CASSSTQGDGYTF. This chain uses TRBV7-3 with TRBJ1-2; the match to TRBD1 covers 8 bases. Germline-derived CDR1 and CDR2 are SGHTA and FQGTGA. The CDR3 sequence is 13 residues long. The ends lost 4 bases at V and 6 bases at J; junction bases unmatched: 4.

This clone was found a few times. The gene calls are TRBV6-5 and TRBJ1-1; no firm D call. CDR1 is MNHEY, CDR2 SVGAGI, per germline. Trimming stripped 6 bases from V and 5 bases from J, with 7 bases between. The CDR3 runs to 11 residues. The CDR3 coding sequence is TGTGCCAGCAGATCCACAACTGAAGCTTTCTTT. Translated: CASRSTTEAFF.

This rearrangement joins TRBV4-1 to TRBJ1-2; D remains ambiguous. The V and J ends lost 0 bases and 10 bases respectively, with 12 bases between them. This CDR3 has 13 residues. Germline CDR1 reads MGHRA; CDR2 reads YSYEKL. The CDR3 is CASSQDQARIYTF. CDR3 sequence (DNA): TGCGCCAGCAGCCAAGATCAGGCCCGAATCTACACCTTC.

The rearrangement joins TRBV5-8 to TRBJ1-4, with TRBD1 matching over 11 bases. V dropped 5 bases and J dropped 11; count of bases not matched to a gene: 5. Germline V gives CDR1 SGHTS, CDR2 YDEGEE. The CDR3 is 13 residues long. The CDR3 region is CASSRDRGRKLFF. In DNA form, the CDR3 reads TGTGCCAGCAGTCGGGACAGGGGGAGGAAACTGTTTTTT.

This clone has more than one count but fewer than ten. CDR3 residues: CASSINAESNTEAFF. In DNA form, the CDR3 reads TGTGCCAGTAGTATAAATGCAGAATCGAACACTGAAGCTTTCTTT. The rearrangement uses TRBV19 and TRBJ1-1; no reliable D call. Germline V gene lookup returns CDR1 LNHDA and CDR2 SQIVND (reference sequence). The V and J ends lost 2 bases and 1 base respectively, with 11 bases between them. The CDR3 runs to 15 residues.